The 25 T cell receptor beta chains presented below share a single source sample, sequenced in a study of T cell responses to AZD1222 COVID-19 vaccine. Assay used: immunoSEQ multiplex PCR; TCRdb lists only in-frame clones, some missing. The data hold 150,000 or so clones, with 91% observed a single time. The sample here was peripheral blood, taken on day 0 of AZD1222 vaccination. The origin of the receptors is an adult in good health.

The rearrangement uses TRBV11-2 and TRBJ2-1; 7 bases map to TRBD1. The CDR3 runs 15 residues. Germline assignment: CDR1 SGHAT and CDR2 FQNNGV. V lost 5 bases, J lost 1 base, and 5 bases stayed unmatched. The CDR3 spells CASSERTGSYNEQFF. The CDR3 DNA reads as TGTGCCAGCAGCGAGAGGACAGGATCCTACAATGAGCAGTTCTTC. Supplemented by reference TRBV11-2 and TRBJ2-1, the full variable domain reads EAGVAQSPRYKIIEKRQSVAFWCNPISGHATLYWYQQILGQGPKLLIQFQNNGVVDDSQLPKDRFSAERLKGVDSTLKIQPAKLEDSAVYLCASSERTGSYNEQFFGPGTRLTVL.

This chain joins TRBV3-1 (or the pseudogene TRBV3-2) and TRBJ2-4; D is perhaps TRBD1 or TRBD2 (7 bases each). Germline V gives CDR1 LGHDT, CDR2 YNNKEL (reference sequence). This CDR3 region has 23 residues. Trimming took 3 bases from V and 1 from J, leaving 34 bases between them. The CDR3 bases are TGTGCCAGCAGCCAGGTCGGGACAGACTCCCTACCGTCGGGGCGGGGGGCCAAAAACATTCAGTACTTC. Translated, it gives CASSQVGTDSLPSGRGAKNIQYF.

The chain has TRBV11-2 and TRBJ1-1; no clear D. Germline loops: CDR1 SGHAT, CDR2 FQNNGV. This CDR3 contains 13 residues. Trimming stripped 5 bases from V and 1 base from J, with 8 bases between. The CDR3 region has the DNA TGTGCCAGCAGCCGGACGCAGAACACTGAAGCTTTCTTT. Protein product: CASSRTQNTEAFF. Variable domain in full (rest from reference TRBV11-2 and TRBJ1-1): EAGVAQSPRYKIIEKRQSVAFWCNPISGHATLYWYQQILGQGPKLLIQFQNNGVVDDSQLPKDRFSAERLKGVDSTLKIQPAKLEDSAVYLCASSRTQNTEAFFGQGTRLTVV.

This chain joins TRBV5-8 and TRBJ1-2; D remains ambiguous. Trimming took 0 bases from V and 2 from J, leaving 11 bases between them. The CDR3 is 15 amino acids. Germline V gene data show CDR1 as SGHTS and CDR2 as YDEGEE. The CDR3: CASSLALGNNYGYTF. DNA for the CDR3: TGTGCCAGCAGCTTGGCCCTCGGGAACAACTATGGCTACACCTTC.

The genes are TRBV27 and TRBJ2-7; 7 bases are shared with TRBD1. Germline loops: CDR1 MNHEY, CDR2 SMNVEV (reference sequence). The ends lost 5 bases at V and 2 bases at J; junction bases unmatched: 3. CDR3 size: 13 residues. The chain's CDR3 is CASSPGTAYEQYF. The CDR3 DNA is TGTGCCAGCAGTCCCGGGACAGCCTACGAGCAGTACTTC.

CDR3 DNA: TGTGCCAGCAGCTCCCGAGGTACAGGGCCGCGGAACACTGAAGCTTTCTTT. This gives the protein CASSSRGTGPRNTEAFF. The V gene is TRBV11-3, the J gene TRBJ1-1; a weak D match, TRBD1 (6 bases). Germline V gene sequence: CDR1 SGHNT, CDR2 YENEEA. This CDR3 spans 17 amino acids. V shed 4 bases and J shed 1 base, with 19 bases lying between them.

The CDR3 DNA follows: TGTGCCAGCAGCAGGCTCGGGACTCCCACTATCACAGATACGCAGTATTTT. Amino acid sequence: CASSRLGTPTITDTQYF. This chain connects TRBV27 to TRBJ2-3; D is possibly TRBD2 (6 bases). V was clipped by 6 bases and J by 2 bases, with 21 bases between them. This CDR3 is built from 17 residues. The V gene's germline CDR1 is MNHEY and CDR2 SMNVEV (reference sequence).

The chain joins TRBV19 to TRBJ2-7, with a possible D match to TRBD2 (6 bases). The germline V and J ends were trimmed by 5 bases and 0 bases, with 11 bases remaining between them. Germline CDR1 LNHDA, CDR2 SQIVND (reference sequence). This CDR3 contains 14 residues. As DNA, the CDR3 is TGTGCCAGTAGTCCTTTGCGGGACTCCTACGAGCAGTACTTC. Translated, it gives CASSPLRDSYEQYF.

To note about this clone: Other DNA sequences within the sample encode an identical CDR3. The chain uses TRBV9 and TRBJ1-4; the D gene is possibly TRBD1 (5 bases). Germline values: CDR1 SGDLS, CDR2 YYNGEE. Trimming removed 4 bases at V and 5 bases at J, with 12 bases between. This CDR3 has 14 residues. CDR3 residues: CASSPRGDNEKLFF. The CDR3, as DNA: TGTGCCAGCAGCCCTCGGGGGGACAATGAAAAACTGTTTTTT.

The chain links TRBV15 to TRBJ1-4; the D gene is possibly TRBD1 (6 bases). V was pared by 0 bases and J by 10 bases, with 12 bases between. Germline-derived CDR1 and CDR2 are LNHNV and YYDKDF (reference sequence). The CDR3 runs to 14 residues. The CDR3 bases are TGTGCCACCAGCAGAGAATCTGAGACAGGAAAACTGTTTTTT. Its translation: CATSRESETGKLFF.

J is TRBJ1-1 and V is TRBV14; D is uncertain. Between the trimmed V and J ends, which lost 4 bases and 7 bases, there was a span of 13 bases. CDR1 and CDR2 (germline): SGHDN, FVKESK. The CDR3 totals 13 residues. For the CDR3, the DNA is TGTGCCAGCAGCCTCATCTCCCCCAGTGAAGCTTTCTTT. Protein: CASSLISPSEAFF.

As DNA, the CDR3 is TGTGCCAGCAGTTTACCTACAGGGGTTGGAGAAAAACTGTTTTTT. Protein: CASSLPTGVGEKLFF. The chain employs TRBV28 and TRBJ1-4; 7 nucleotides match TRBD1. This CDR3 contains 15 residues. Germline-derived CDR1 and CDR2 are MDHEN and SYDVKM. Trimming removed 2 bases from V and 8 bases from J; junction bases left unmatched: 8. Filled out from reference TRBV28 and TRBJ1-4, the complete variable domain reads DVKVTQSSRYLVKRTGEKVFLECVQDMDHENMFWYRQDPGLGLRLIYFSYDVKMKEKGDIPEGYSVSREKKERFSLILESASTNQTSMYLCASSLPTGVGEKLFFGSGTQLSVL.

In its sample, this clone was seen a few times. The rearrangement links TRBV9 to TRBJ2-3, with D maybe TRBD2 (6 bases). V shed 2 bases and J shed 4 bases, with 11 bases lying between them. The CDR3 totals 14 residues. Germline V gives CDR1 SGDLS, CDR2 YYNGEE. In DNA form, the CDR3 reads TGTGCCAGCAGCGTTCTAGCGATCGCAGATACGCAGTATTTT. Translated: CASSVLAIADTQYF.

A few counts support this clone. The V gene is TRBV6-5, the J gene TRBJ1-4; D ambiguous. The CDR3 has 13 residues. Between the trimmed V and J ends, which lost 2 bases and 5 bases, there was a span of 6 bases. From germline, CDR1 is MNHEY and CDR2 SVGAGI. The CDR3 loop reads CASSYQQNEKLFF. CDR3 bases: TGTGCCAGCAGTTACCAGCAGAATGAAAAACTGTTTTTT.

This sequence joins TRBV6-4 and TRBJ2-1; 10 bases fit TRBD2. V was pared by 3 bases and J by 2 bases, with 1 base of the junction left unmatched. Germline V gene lookup returns CDR1 MRHNA and CDR2 SNTAGT. The CDR3 has 15 amino acids. The CDR3 bases are TGTGCCAGCAGTGAGGGGACTAGCGCCTACAATGAGCAGTTCTTC. Translation: CASSEGTSAYNEQFF.

The chain carries TRBV6-6 and TRBJ1-2; possible D gene TRBD1, 5 bases. The germline CDR1 and CDR2 sequences are MNHNY and SVGAGI (reference sequence). The CDR3 runs 12 residues. The V and J ends lost 6 bases and 7 bases respectively, with 12 bases between them. The CDR3 loop reads CASSTSGGGYTF. For the CDR3, the DNA is TGTGCCAGCAGCACGTCGGGGGGTGGCTACACCTTC.

This clone was observed a handful of times. V and J are TRBV19 and TRBJ1-5; D is perhaps TRBD1 (6 bases). This CDR3 spans 14 amino acids. Trimming cost V 5 bases and J 6 bases, with 14 bases left between them. CDR1 and CDR2 from the germline V gene are LNHDA and SQIVND (reference sequence). The CDR3 region is CASSPLGHRQPQHF. The CDR3 DNA follows: TGTGCCAGTAGTCCCTTGGGACACCGTCAGCCCCAGCATTTT.

In its sample, this clone was seen a few times. The chain recombines TRBV14 with TRBJ1-1, with D possibly matching TRBD1 (5 bases). The CDR3 has 14 residues. Germline CDR1 is SGHDN and CDR2 is FVKESK. Trimming stripped 2 bases from V and 1 base from J, with 8 bases between. The DNA for the CDR3 is TGTGCCAGCAGCCAACTCCAGGGGAACACTGAAGCTTTCTTT. Its protein is CASSQLQGNTEAFF.

The chain recombines TRBV19 with TRBJ1-2; D is possibly TRBD1 (5 bases). Germline V gives CDR1 LNHDA, CDR2 SQIVND (reference sequence). V was shortened by 11 bases and J by 0 bases, with 16 bases between the two germline ends. The CDR3 runs 14 residues. For the CDR3, the DNA is TGTGCCTCCCTCGGGGCAAATACTAACTATGGCTACACCTTC. Protein sequence: CASLGANTNYGYTF.

The chain recombines TRBV27 with TRBJ2-7; TRBD2 might be the D (5 bases). V lost 3 bases and J 2 bases, leaving 11 bases between the germline ends. The CDR3 is 14 residues long. Germline CDR1 is MNHEY and CDR2 is SMNVEV (reference sequence). The CDR3 sequence is CASSLVGDTYEQYF. The CDR3 DNA reads TGTGCCAGCAGTTTGGTGGGAGATACCTACGAGCAGTACTTC.

V is TRBV28 and J is TRBJ2-7, with D hard to call. Deletions cut 6 bases from V and 3 bases from J, with 12 bases between. Germline V lookup: CDR1 MDHEN, CDR2 SYDVKM. The CDR3 totals 13 residues. The CDR3 spells CASRGFARYEQYF. CDR3 DNA sequence: TGTGCCAGCAGAGGGTTTGCCCGCTACGAGCAGTACTTC. The whole variable domain, remainder taken from reference TRBV28 and TRBJ2-7, is DVKVTQSSRYLVKRTGEKVFLECVQDMDHENMFWYRQDPGLGLRLIYFSYDVKMKEKGDIPEGYSVSREKKERFSLILESASTNQTSMYLCASRGFARYEQYFGPGTRLTVT.

This clone has a single count. The V call is TRBV5-1, the J call TRBJ2-3, with 8 bases identical to TRBD1. The CDR3 runs to 15 residues. The V segment lost 4 bases and the J segment 4 bases; nucleotides outside the gene matches: 8. CDR1 SGHRS and CDR2 YFSETQ come from the germline V gene. CDR3 protein: CASSHGQGFSDTQYF. The CDR3 DNA sequence: TGCGCCAGCAGCCACGGACAGGGTTTCTCAGATACGCAGTATTTT.

The chain links TRBV4-3 to TRBJ2-2, with D perhaps being TRBD1 or TRBD2 (6 bases each). The CDR3 length is 14 residues. Germline assignment: CDR1 LGHNA and CDR2 YSLEER. V lost 1 base to trimming and J lost 8 bases, with 11 bases between them. The CDR3 is CASSQGPGAGELFF. CDR3 coding DNA: TGCGCCAGCAGCCAAGGGCCGGGGGCAGGGGAGCTGTTTTTT.

For this clone: Compared with germline, one end of the junction differs, possibly owing to a read error. The CDR3 is CASSQEFAGPRREQFF. The CDR3 region has the DNA TGCGCCAGCAGTCAAGAGTTCGCAGGGCCTCGACGGGAGCAGTTCTTC. This chain connects TRBV4-3 to TRBJ2-1; the D gene is possibly TRBD1 (5 bases). This CDR3 is built from 16 residues. Germline CDR1 is LGHNA and CDR2 is YSLEER.

V and J are TRBV6-2 or TRBV6-3 and TRBJ1-1, with 7 positions matching TRBD1. Trimming took 2 bases from V and 6 from J; bases not matched to a gene: 6. CDR3 size: 14 residues. Germline V gene data show CDR1 as MNHEY and CDR2 as SVGEGT. DNA of the CDR3: TGTGCCAGCAGTTACCGCCGCACAGGGGCTGAAGCTTTCTTT. This codes for CASSYRRTGAEAFF.